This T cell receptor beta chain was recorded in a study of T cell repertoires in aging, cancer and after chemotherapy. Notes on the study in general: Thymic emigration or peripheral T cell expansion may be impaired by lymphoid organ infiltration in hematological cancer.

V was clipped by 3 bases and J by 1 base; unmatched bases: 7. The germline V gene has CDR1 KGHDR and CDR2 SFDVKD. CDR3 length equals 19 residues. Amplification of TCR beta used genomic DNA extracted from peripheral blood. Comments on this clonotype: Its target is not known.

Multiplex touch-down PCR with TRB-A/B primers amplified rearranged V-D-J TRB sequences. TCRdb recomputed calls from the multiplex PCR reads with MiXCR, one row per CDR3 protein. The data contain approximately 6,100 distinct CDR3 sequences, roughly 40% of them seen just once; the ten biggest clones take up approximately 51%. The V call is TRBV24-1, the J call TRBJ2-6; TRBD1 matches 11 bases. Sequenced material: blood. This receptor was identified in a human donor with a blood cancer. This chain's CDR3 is CATSDDRTGGASGANVLTF. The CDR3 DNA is TGTGCCACCAGTGATGATAGGACAGGGGGCGCGTCTGGGGCCAACGTCCTGACTTTC.